Listed below are T cell receptor beta chains from one sample, sequenced in a study of T cell changes during pregnancy in multiple sclerosis. Clones were read by immunoSEQ multiplex PCR, and TCRdb kept only the in-frame ones, dropping some. Of around 95,000 clones in the sample, 92% are singletons; the top ten hold less than 2.5%. Source: peripheral blood, taken after pregnancy. The source of these receptors is a female donor in good health, enrolled as a control in a pregnancy study. Both conserved end residues are part of each CDR3. Each record gives: CDR3 DNA, CDR3 protein, V gene, J gene, D gene, clone size. A D gene is named only where the DNA matches it firmly. Expanded clones are given a class, and other clones once, few, many or no size at all.

CDR3 DNA: TGTGCCAGCAGCTTATACCGGGGGGCTGGCTACACCTTC; CDR3 protein: CASSLYRGAGYTF; V gene: TRBV13; J gene: TRBJ1-2; D gene: -; clone size: -
CDR3 DNA: TGTGCCAGCAGCCCCCGGACTAGCGGGCAAGAGACCCAGTACTTC; CDR3 protein: CASSPRTSGQETQYF; V gene: TRBV5-4; J gene: TRBJ2-5; D gene: TRBD2; clone size: -
CDR3 DNA: TGTGCCAGCAGCGTAAGCCGGGACAGATACGAAAAACTGTTTTTT; CDR3 protein: CASSVSRDRYEKLFF; V gene: TRBV5-6; J gene: TRBJ1-4; D gene: TRBD1; clone size: -
CDR3 DNA: TGTGCCAGCCGGGACTGGCTGTACAATGAGCAGTTCTTC; CDR3 protein: CASRDWLYNEQFF; V gene: TRBV5-6; J gene: TRBJ2-1; D gene: -; clone size: -
CDR3 DNA: TGTGCCAGCAGCGGACTAGCGGGCTACGAGCAGTACTTC; CDR3 protein: CASSGLAGYEQYF; V gene: TRBV6-1; J gene: TRBJ2-7; D gene: TRBD2; clone size: few
CDR3 DNA: TGTGCCAGCAGGGCCTTCCCGGGGTCCTATGGCTACACCTTC; CDR3 protein: CASRAFPGSYGYTF; V gene: TRBV6-5; J gene: TRBJ1-2; D gene: -; clone size: -
CDR3 DNA: TGTGCCAGCAGCAACTTACGGGGACTAGCGGGAGGTGAGCAGTTCTTC; CDR3 protein: CASSNLRGLAGGEQFF; V gene: TRBV7-8; J gene: TRBJ2-1; D gene: TRBD2; clone size: -
CDR3 DNA: TGTGCCAGCAGTTTAAAGTCGGTGAGGGTATACAATGAGCAGTTCTTC; CDR3 protein: CASSLKSVRVYNEQFF; V gene: TRBV6-5; J gene: TRBJ2-1; D gene: -; clone size: -
CDR3 DNA: TGTGCCAGCACAACTACCTACGAGCAGTACTTC; CDR3 protein: CASTTTYEQYF; V gene: TRBV28; J gene: TRBJ2-7; D gene: -; clone size: -
CDR3 DNA: TGTGCCAGCAGGTCCCCGCCCCAGGGGGGAGAGCAGTACTTC; CDR3 protein: CASRSPPQGGEQYF; V gene: TRBV27; J gene: TRBJ2-7; D gene: -; clone size: -
CDR3 DNA: TGTGCCAGCAGCCCCAGTAGAGCGGGGCTAAAAGAGACCCAGTACTTC; CDR3 protein: CASSPSRAGLKETQYF; V gene: TRBV7-9; J gene: TRBJ2-5; D gene: TRBD2; clone size: once
CDR3 DNA: TGTGCCAGCAGCTCGGGGACTAGCGCGCAGTTCTTC; CDR3 protein: CASSSGTSAQFF; V gene: TRBV7-9; J gene: TRBJ2-1; D gene: TRBD2; clone size: -
CDR3 DNA: TGTGCCAGCAGGCCCGACACTTACACTGAAGCTTTCTTT; CDR3 protein: CASRPDTYTEAFF; V gene: TRBV28; J gene: TRBJ1-1; D gene: -; clone size: -
CDR3 DNA: TGCAGCGTTGGTAGCGGGGGTTCTGAGCAGTACTTC; CDR3 protein: CSVGSGGSEQYF; V gene: TRBV29-1; J gene: TRBJ2-7; D gene: TRBD2; clone size: -
CDR3 DNA: TGTGCCAGCAGCTTAGTGGAGGGCAATGAGCAGTTCTTC; CDR3 protein: CASSLVEGNEQFF; V gene: TRBV7-6; J gene: TRBJ2-1; D gene: -; clone size: -
CDR3 DNA: TGTGCCAGCGGACTCTCCTACGAGCAGTACTTC; CDR3 protein: CASGLSYEQYF; V gene: TRBV6-1; J gene: TRBJ2-7; D gene: -; clone size: -
CDR3 DNA: TGTGCCAGCAGACCCCCGACAGGGCTCAGTGGCTACACCTTC; CDR3 protein: CASRPPTGLSGYTF; V gene: TRBV6-5; J gene: TRBJ1-2; D gene: TRBD1; clone size: few
CDR3 DNA: TGTGCCATAACAACAGGGGCCGGGGCCAACGTCCTGACTTTC; CDR3 protein: CAITTGAGANVLTF; V gene: TRBV10-3; J gene: TRBJ2-6; D gene: TRBD1; clone size: once
CDR3 DNA: TGTGCCAGCAGTGATCGGGACAGGGGGCCCAATCAGCCCCAGCATTTT; CDR3 protein: CASSDRDRGPNQPQHF; V gene: TRBV25-1; J gene: TRBJ1-5; D gene: TRBD1; clone size: -
CDR3 DNA: TGTGCCAGCAGTGGGGACATCTATCAGCCCCAGCATTTT; CDR3 protein: CASSGDIYQPQHF; V gene: TRBV9; J gene: TRBJ1-5; D gene: -; clone size: -
CDR3 DNA: TGTGCCAGCAGTGAATTAGTGGGCCTCTCCTACAATGAGCAGTTCTTC; CDR3 protein: CASSELVGLSYNEQFF; V gene: TRBV6-1; J gene: TRBJ2-1; D gene: -; clone size: -
CDR3 DNA: TGTGCCAGCAGCTTGAGGGAAAACACTGAAGCTTTCTTT; CDR3 protein: CASSLRENTEAFF; V gene: TRBV7-9; J gene: TRBJ1-1; D gene: -; clone size: once
CDR3 DNA: TGCGCCAGCACCGAGCCCACCCCGGGGGAAGCTTTCTTT; CDR3 protein: CASTEPTPGEAFF; V gene: TRBV10-1; J gene: TRBJ1-1; D gene: -; clone size: once
CDR3 DNA: TGTGCCAGCGGGTGGACAGAGCTAAACACTGAAGCTTTCTTT; CDR3 protein: CASGWTELNTEAFF; V gene: TRBV7-8; J gene: TRBJ1-1; D gene: -; clone size: -
CDR3 DNA: TGTGCCAGCAGTTACTCCGTATCTAGGTACAATGAGCAGTTCTTC; CDR3 protein: CASSYSVSRYNEQFF; V gene: TRBV6-5; J gene: TRBJ2-1; D gene: -; clone size: -
CDR3 DNA: TGTGCCAGCAGTTTTGCGGTCTCGCAGTATTTT; CDR3 protein: CASSFAVSQYF; V gene: TRBV28; J gene: TRBJ2-3; D gene: -; clone size: -
CDR3 DNA: TGCGCCAGCAGCACCGCACCGGGACAGGGGGCGCAGGGGGCCAACGTCCTGACTTTC; CDR3 protein: CASSTAPGQGAQGANVLTF; V gene: TRBV5-1; J gene: TRBJ2-6; D gene: TRBD1; clone size: -
CDR3 DNA: TGTGCCAGCAGCGGGACAGGGGCTTTGACTGAAGCTTTCTTT; CDR3 protein: CASSGTGALTEAFF; V gene: TRBV7-9; J gene: TRBJ1-1; D gene: TRBD1; clone size: -
CDR3 DNA: TGTGCCAGCAGTTCCGGACTAGCGGGGGGGCATACGCAGTATTTT; CDR3 protein: CASSSGLAGGHTQYF; V gene: TRBV6-5; J gene: TRBJ2-3; D gene: TRBD2; clone size: -
CDR3 DNA: TGTGCCAGCAGCACCCGGACAGACTATGGCTACACCTTC; CDR3 protein: CASSTRTDYGYTF; V gene: TRBV9; J gene: TRBJ1-2; D gene: -; clone size: -
CDR3 DNA: TGCAGTGCTGAGGTCCGCCTTGAAGCTTTCTTT; CDR3 protein: CSAEVRLEAFF; V gene: TRBV20-1; J gene: TRBJ1-1; D gene: -; clone size: -
CDR3 DNA: TGTGCCAGCAGCTTAGATCACGCTAGCGGGAGGGACGAGCAGTACTTC; CDR3 protein: CASSLDHASGRDEQYF; V gene: TRBV7-2; J gene: TRBJ2-7; D gene: TRBD2; clone size: once
CDR3 DNA: TGTGCCAGCAGCTTGAGTAGGGCAGGGGGAAACACCATATATTTT; CDR3 protein: CASSLSRAGGNTIYF; V gene: TRBV7-2; J gene: TRBJ1-3; D gene: -; clone size: -
CDR3 DNA: TGTGCCAGCAGCTATGGAGACCAGGGGGCAGATACGCAGTATTTT; CDR3 protein: CASSYGDQGADTQYF; V gene: TRBV5-5; J gene: TRBJ2-3; D gene: TRBD1; clone size: -
CDR3 DNA: TGTGCCAGCAGCTTGGCGTCTAGCGGGGTGAGCTCCTACGAGCAGTACTTC; CDR3 protein: CASSLASSGVSSYEQYF; V gene: TRBV5-5; J gene: TRBJ2-7; D gene: TRBD2; clone size: -
CDR3 DNA: TGTGCCAGCAGCCGGGGGGCCGAGCCAGATACGCAGTATTTT; CDR3 protein: CASSRGAEPDTQYF; V gene: TRBV6-5; J gene: TRBJ2-3; D gene: -; clone size: -
CDR3 DNA: TGTGCCAGCAGCTTAGGTATCAGGGACTACGAGCAGTACTTC; CDR3 protein: CASSLGIRDYEQYF; V gene: TRBV11-2; J gene: TRBJ2-7; D gene: -; clone size: -
CDR3 DNA: TGTGCCAGCAGTTACTCTGGCGGGAGGGGCACCGGGGAGCTGTTTTTT; CDR3 protein: CASSYSGGRGTGELFF; V gene: TRBV6-5; J gene: TRBJ2-2; D gene: TRBD2; clone size: -
CDR3 DNA: TGTGCCAGCAGTGGACGGGAGAACCAGTTCTTC; CDR3 protein: CASSGRENQFF; V gene: TRBV6-4; J gene: TRBJ2-1; D gene: -; clone size: -
CDR3 DNA: TGTGCCAGCAGCGCAGGGGGGCATCCAGATACGCAGTATTTT; CDR3 protein: CASSAGGHPDTQYF; V gene: TRBV9; J gene: TRBJ2-3; D gene: -; clone size: -
CDR3 DNA: TGTGCCAGTGGACTAGCGGGAGCCATTGAGCAGTTCTTC; CDR3 protein: CASGLAGAIEQFF; V gene: TRBV19; J gene: TRBJ2-1; D gene: TRBD2; clone size: -
CDR3 DNA: TGCGCCAGCAGCCAAGGTCCGGTGAACACTGAAGCTTTCTTT; CDR3 protein: CASSQGPVNTEAFF; V gene: TRBV4-1; J gene: TRBJ1-1; D gene: -; clone size: -
CDR3 DNA: TGTGCCAGCTCACCCCTAGGGAGCTCCTACGAGCAGTACTTC; CDR3 protein: CASSPLGSSYEQYF; V gene: TRBV18; J gene: TRBJ2-7; D gene: -; clone size: -
CDR3 DNA: TGCGCCAGCAGCCAAGCCCTTGGGGGACAGGCTCTCGAGAACACTGAAGCTTTCTTT; CDR3 protein: CASSQALGGQALENTEAFF; V gene: TRBV4-1; J gene: TRBJ1-1; D gene: TRBD1; clone size: -
CDR3 DNA: TGTGCCAGCAGTGAACTACCCGGGGGATGGGCTTTCTTT; CDR3 protein: CASSELPGGWAFF; V gene: TRBV6-1; J gene: TRBJ1-1; D gene: -; clone size: -
CDR3 DNA: TGCGCCAGCAGCGTCTGGGACAAGACCTACGAGCAGTACTTC; CDR3 protein: CASSVWDKTYEQYF; V gene: TRBV5-1; J gene: TRBJ2-7; D gene: -; clone size: -
CDR3 DNA: TGTGCCAGCAGTCCTACTAGCGGGGGGGCCCATCGAGAGACCCAGTACTTC; CDR3 protein: CASSPTSGGAHRETQYF; V gene: TRBV2; J gene: TRBJ2-5; D gene: TRBD2; clone size: -
CDR3 DNA: TGTGCCAGCACCAAGCCGGGACACCTGGACCATGGCAATCAGCCCCAGCATTTT; CDR3 protein: CASTKPGHLDHGNQPQHF; V gene: TRBV21-1; J gene: TRBJ1-5; D gene: -; clone size: -
CDR3 DNA: TGTGCCAGCAGCTTAGGTAGCGGGGGATACGAGCAGTACTTC; CDR3 protein: CASSLGSGGYEQYF; V gene: TRBV7-3; J gene: TRBJ2-7; D gene: TRBD2; clone size: -
CDR3 DNA: TGTGCCAGCAGCTTATACAAGTTCCCAGATACGCAGTATTTT; CDR3 protein: CASSLYKFPDTQYF; V gene: TRBV7-2; J gene: TRBJ2-3; D gene: -; clone size: -